Listed below are T cell receptor beta chains from one sample, sequenced in a study of blood T cells in healthy people across ages. TCRdb processed the 5' RACE reads anew with MiXCR; each CDR3 protein has one entry. Here the sample spans approximately 960,000 distinct CDR3 sequences, 25% to 30% being singletons. These records were also assigned to another study, of T cells of mothers and their children.

The sequenced sample consisted of blood. Receptor source: a woman aged 40 to 55 in good health. The CDR3 runs from the conserved cysteine through the conserved F or W. The order of the fields is J gene, clone size, V gene, CDR3 length, D gene, CDR3 DNA, CDR3 protein. D genes are given only for firm matches. Only some rows state a clone size, as once, few, many or a class for expanded clones.

TRBJ2-7	few	TRBV4-1	14	NA	TGCGCCAGCAGCCATCCAGGGAGCTCCTACGAGCAGTACTTC	CASSHPGSSYEQYF
TRBJ1-6	few	TRBV20-1	18	TRBD1	TGCAGTGCTAGAGAGGGACAGAAATTTTCCCCTCCGAATTCACCCCTCCACTTT	CSAREGQKFSPPNSPLHF
TRBJ1-2	many	TRBV6-5	14	TRBD1	TGTGCCAGCAGTGAGGACAGGGCAAACTATGGCTACACCTTC	CASSEDRANYGYTF
TRBJ2-3	NA	TRBV28	15	NA	TGTGCCAGCAGTTTAACACAGGGTTCACCAGATACGCAGTATTTT	CASSLTQGSPDTQYF
TRBJ2-3	NA	TRBV7-2	15	NA	TGTGCCAGCAGCCTAGTTGCAGGTAGAGAAGATACGCAGTATTTT	CASSLVAGREDTQYF
TRBJ2-1	many	TRBV20-1	14	NA	TGCAGTGCTAGAGATTTGGCAGTCGCCAATGAGCAGTTCTTC	CSARDLAVANEQFF
TRBJ2-7	many	TRBV18	13	NA	TGTGCCAGCTCACCAAGGGGCGGATACGAGCAGTACTTC	CASSPRGGYEQYF
TRBJ1-5	few	TRBV15	15	NA	TGTGCCACCAGCAGAGCGGGGAACACCTATCAGCCCCAGCATTTT	CATSRAGNTYQPQHF
TRBJ2-7	few	TRBV5-6	13	NA	TGTGCCAGCAGCTCGGACACGACCTACGGGCAGTACTTC	CASSSDTTYGQYF
TRBJ2-5	NA	TRBV28	15	NA	TGTGCCAGCAGTCCCTATGAAGGAAGGAGGGAGACCCAGTACTTC	CASSPYEGRRETQYF
TRBJ2-3	many	TRBV27	17	NA	TGTGCCAGCAGACCACCGACAGGGCGGGAGAGCACAGATACGCAGTATTTT	CASRPPTGRESTDTQYF
TRBJ2-5	few	TRBV27	13	NA	TGTGCCAGCAGTTTAAGAAGGGCTGGGACCCAGTACTTC	CASSLRRAGTQYF
TRBJ1-5	NA	TRBV12-3/TRBV12-4	14	NA	TGTGCCAGCACCCTGGACAGCCGTAAGCAGCCCCGGCATTTT	CASTLDSRKQPRHF
TRBJ1-6	NA	TRBV10-3	13	NA	TGTGCCATCCAACTATACGAGAATTCACCCCTCCACTTT	CAIQLYENSPLHF
TRBJ2-7	few	TRBV7-2	15	NA	TGTGCCAGCAGCTTACAGGGGACTGGGATCTACGAGCAGTACTTC	CASSLQGTGIYEQYF
TRBJ2-1	NA	TRBV2	13	TRBD1	TGTGCCAGCGGACCGGACAGGATGGATGAGCAGTTCTTC	CASGPDRMDEQFF
TRBJ2-4	NA	TRBV20-1	13	TRBD1	TGCAGTGCCAGGGACAGGGGGTACAATGAGCAGTACTTC	CSARDRGYNEQYF
TRBJ2-1	many	TRBV20-1	15	TRBD1	TGCAGTGCCAGGGGGTGGAGATCCTCCTACAATGAGCAGTTCTTC	CSARGWRSSYNEQFF
TRBJ2-7	many	TRBV5-5	13	NA	TGTGCCAGCAGCTTTACAGTGGTCTACGAGCAGTACTTC	CASSFTVVYEQYF
TRBJ2-7	NA	TRBV28	14	NA	TGTGCCAGCACCTCATGGACAGAGACCTACGAGCAGTACTTC	CASTSWTETYEQYF
TRBJ2-7	NA	TRBV28	13	NA	TGTGCCAGCGTTCCCCACAGGGACTACGAGCAGTACTTC	CASVPHRDYEQYF
TRBJ2-3	few	TRBV28	15	TRBD1	TGTGCCAGCAGTCCCCGGACAGGGGCCAAAGATACGCAGTATTTT	CASSPRTGAKDTQYF
TRBJ1-1	few	TRBV11-3	13	NA	TGTGCCAGCAGCACAACCCAGGGTACTGAAGCTTTCTTT	CASSTTQGTEAFF
TRBJ2-7	many	TRBV5-6	16	NA	TGTGCCAGCAGCTCTAATGGCCCCTTGCTTACCTACGAGCAGTACTTC	CASSSNGPLLTYEQYF
TRBJ2-4	many	TRBV4-1	14	NA	TGCGCCAGCAGCCAAGGAGAGTCCCTTGACATTCAGTACTTC	CASSQGESLDIQYF
TRBJ2-3	NA	TRBV12-3/TRBV12-4	13	NA	TGTGCCAGCAGTCCGACAGGTTCAGATACGCAGTATTTT	CASSPTGSDTQYF
TRBJ2-7	many	TRBV29-1	11	NA	TGCAGCGCCCAGGTCATGGACGAGCAGTACTTC	CSAQVMDEQYF
TRBJ2-1	NA	TRBV24-1	19	TRBD2	TGTGCCACCAGTGATTCCCAAGGACTAGCGGGAGGTCACCACAATGAGCAGTTCTTC	CATSDSQGLAGGHHNEQFF
TRBJ2-7	NA	TRBV27	14	TRBD1	TGTGCCAGCAGTATGACAGGGCTAACCTACGAGCAGTACTTC	CASSMTGLTYEQYF
TRBJ2-7	few	TRBV28	13	NA	TGTGCCAGCAGTTTAGCGGGGTATGACGAGCAGTACTTC	CASSLAGYDEQYF
TRBJ1-2	many	TRBV6-6	15	TRBD1	TGTGCCAGCAGTTACAAGGGACAGGGGGACTATGGCTACACCTTC	CASSYKGQGDYGYTF